These 4 T cell receptor beta chains came from one sample sequenced in a study of blood T cell repertoires in COVID-19 (dated by TCRdb to between 2020 and 2021). The receptor library was made with the immunoSEQ multiplex PCR assay. TCRdb's version of the immuneACCESS table is confined to in-frame rearrangements and falls short of the full clone set. An unresolved V gene accounts for under half of the shortfall where checked; the remainder is of unknown origin. The sample has under 65,000 clones on record, 75% to 95% of them singletons. Of the sample, roughly 8.1% falls within the top ten clones. The sample consisted of peripheral blood. The receptors here all came from a human donor in a cohort sampled during active COVID-19.

The chain combines TRBV3-1 (or the pseudogene TRBV3-2) with TRBJ2-7, with 11 nucleotides matching TRBD2. Germline lookup yields CDR1 LGHDT and CDR2 YNNKEL (reference sequence). The ends lost 4 bases at V and 4 bases at J; junction bases unmatched: 3. The CDR3 covers 14 residues. The CDR3 reads CASSLSGGAYEQYF. The CDR3 nucleotides read TGTGCCAGCAGCCTTAGCGGGGGGGCGTACGAGCAGTACTTC.

This chain's CDR3 is CASSFPAGGHHNEQFF. The CDR3, as DNA: TGTGCCAGCAGCTTTCCAGCGGGAGGGCATCACAATGAGCAGTTCTTC. The V and J genes are TRBV7-9 and TRBJ2-1; 10 bases align to TRBD2. The CDR3 has 16 residues. V was pared by 3 bases and J by 5 bases, with 7 bases of the junction left unmatched. Per germline, CDR1 SEHNR and CDR2 FQNEAQ (reference sequence). The full variable domain, rest sourced from reference TRBV7-9 and TRBJ2-1, is DTGVSQNPRHKITKRGQNVTFRCDPISEHNRLYWYRQTLGQGPEFLTYFQNEAQLEKSRLLSDRFSAERPKGSFSTLEIQRTEQGDSAMYLCASSFPAGGHHNEQFFGPGTRLTVL.

The chain couples TRBV5-1 to TRBJ2-3; TRBD1 aligns across 8 bases. The germline V gene encodes CDR1 SGHRS and CDR2 YFSETQ. The CDR3 is 15 residues long. J lost 1 base, V lost 2 bases, and 3 bases had no gene match. The CDR3 here is CASSFGQGGTDTQYF. CDR3 bases: TGCGCCAGCAGCTTTGGACAGGGCGGCACAGATACGCAGTATTTT.

This chain joins TRBV7-9 and TRBJ2-1, with D uncertain. There are 15 residues in the CDR3. Germline-derived CDR1 and CDR2 are SEHNR and FQNEAQ (reference sequence). V was trimmed by 3 bases and J by 4 bases, leaving 13 bases between them. CDR3 region: CASSFGQDLYNEQFF. The CDR3 nucleotides read TGTGCCAGCAGCTTCGGTCAGGATCTTTACAATGAGCAGTTCTTC.